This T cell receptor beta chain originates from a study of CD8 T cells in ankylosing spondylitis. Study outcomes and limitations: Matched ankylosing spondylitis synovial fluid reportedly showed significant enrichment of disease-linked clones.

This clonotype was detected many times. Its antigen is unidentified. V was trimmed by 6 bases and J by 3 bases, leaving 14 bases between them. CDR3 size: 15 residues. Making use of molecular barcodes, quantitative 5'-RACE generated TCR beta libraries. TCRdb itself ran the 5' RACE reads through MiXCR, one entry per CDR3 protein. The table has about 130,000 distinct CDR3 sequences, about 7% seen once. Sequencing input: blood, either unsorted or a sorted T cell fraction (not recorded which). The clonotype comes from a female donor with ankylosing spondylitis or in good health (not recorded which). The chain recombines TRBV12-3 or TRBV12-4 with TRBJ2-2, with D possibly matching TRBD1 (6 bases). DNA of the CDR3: TGTGCCAGCAGGGTCGAACAGGGTGACACCGGGGAGCTGTTTTTT. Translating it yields CASRVEQGDTGELFF.